This T cell receptor (beta chain) was identified during a study of blood T cells in healthy people across ages. A sample-barcoded 5' primer and a J-beta primer mix were used in a second PCR of roughly 6 to 11 cycles. TCRdb re-derived calls from the 5' RACE reads in MiXCR, one entry per CDR3 protein. The sample consists of fewer than 750,000 distinct CDR3 sequences, roughly half of them appearing once. A note on this clonotype: Its antigen remains unknown.

The study's findings and limits: In these data, TCR beta diversity tracked strongly with naive T cell percentage.

V was shortened by 3 bases and J by 2 bases, with 12 bases between the two germline ends. CDR1 and CDR2 (germline): ENHRY, SYGVKD. The CDR3 is 15 residues long. The chain couples TRBV10-3 to TRBJ2-3; a possible D gene is TRBD1 (6 bases). Sequencing used blood. This clonotype was sampled from a woman of 80 years or more in good health. As DNA, the CDR3 is TGTGCCATCAGTGACGCAGGGGTTCACACAGATACGCAGTATTTT. Amino acid sequence: CAISDAGVHTDTQYF.